This entry lists 28 T cell receptor beta chains sequenced from one sample in a study of type 1 regulatory T cells. TCRdb independently ran MiXCR on the reads; one entry per CDR3 protein. The repertoire has about 62,000 distinct CDR3 sequences, roughly two thirds of them found once; the top ten carry roughly 1.9%. These receptors have no identified antigens. Sequenced sample: cultured non-Tr1 T cells, either the whole culture or a sorted T cell fraction (not recorded which). These receptors were taken from a human donor in good health.

The V gene is TRBV20-1, the J gene TRBJ2-7; 10 bases map to TRBD2. With 5 bases clipped from V and 5 bases from J, the junction kept 9 bases outside the gene matches. Germline V CDR1 and CDR2: DFQATT, SNEGSKA (reference sequence). The CDR3 runs 14 residues. The CDR3 loop is CSAESGRALNEQYF. CDR3 DNA sequence: TGCAGTGCTGAGAGCGGGAGGGCCTTGAACGAGCAGTACTTC.

The chain links TRBV5-5 to TRBJ1-1; D gene unclear. The V gene lost 0 bases and the J gene lost 2 bases, with 8 bases spanning the gap. This CDR3 is built from 14 residues. Germline-derived CDR1 and CDR2 are SGHKS and YYEKEE (reference sequence). CDR3 region: CASSLATQNTEAFF. Here the CDR3 DNA reads TGTGCCAGCAGCTTGGCTACACAAAACACTGAAGCTTTCTTT.

The CDR3 loop is CASSKGRAAGVYNEQFF. The CDR3 coding sequence is TGTGCCAGTAGTAAAGGTAGGGCAGCGGGGGTCTACAATGAGCAGTTCTTC. The chain carries TRBV19 and TRBJ2-1, with TRBD2 matching over 8 bases. Looked up from germline, CDR1 is LNHDA and CDR2 is SQIVND (reference sequence). Trimming took 4 bases from V and 3 from J; bases not matched to a gene: 11. The CDR3 sequence is 17 residues long. Supplemented by reference TRBV19 and TRBJ2-1, the full variable domain reads DGGITQSPKYLFRKEGQNVTLSCEQNLNHDAMYWYRQDPGQGLRLIYYSQIVNDFQKGDIAEGYSVSREKKESFPLTVTSAQKNPTAFYLCASSKGRAAGVYNEQFFGPGTRLTVL.

A word on this clonotype: The limits of the CDR3 on the DNA are not certain, so only TCRdb's listed CDR3 is given. V gene TRBV4-3 combines with J gene TRBJ2-2. The CDR3 length equals 15 residues, ends included. The germline CDR1 and CDR2 sequences are LGHNA and YSLEER. CDR3: CASSQVSFGAGGLFF.

The chain employs TRBV6-1 and TRBJ2-3, with D unclear. The germline gives CDR1 MNHNS, CDR2 SASEGT. Trimming cost V 4 bases and J 7 bases, with 9 bases left between them. The CDR3 covers 12 residues. Here the CDR3 DNA reads TGTGCCAGCAGTGTGACTGGGAATACGCAGTATTTT. The encoded protein is CASSVTGNTQYF.

The rearrangement uses TRBV5-5 and TRBJ1-1; D gene ambiguous. The CDR3 sequence is 13 residues long. The V gene's germline CDR1 is SGHKS and CDR2 YYEKEE (reference sequence). Trimming stripped 5 bases from V and 4 bases from J, with 12 bases between. DNA for the CDR3: TGTGCCAGCAGACGGGCCATGAGCACTGAAGCTTTCTTT. The encoded protein is CASRRAMSTEAFF.

This clonotype appeared once. The rearrangement joins TRBV19 to TRBJ2-5; the D is unclear. The germline V and J ends were trimmed by 9 bases and 0 bases, with 17 bases remaining between them. Per the germline V gene, CDR1 is LNHDA and CDR2 is SQIVND (reference sequence). This CDR3 has 15 amino acids. The CDR3 sequence: CASKSGAYDQETQYF. CDR3 sequence (DNA): TGTGCCAGCAAATCAGGAGCATATGACCAAGAGACCCAGTACTTC. The full variable domain, with the rest looked up from reference TRBV19 and TRBJ2-5, is DGGITQSPKYLFRKEGQNVTLSCEQNLNHDAMYWYRQDPGQGLRLIYYSQIVNDFQKGDIAEGYSVSREKKESFPLTVTSAQKNPTAFYLCASKSGAYDQETQYFGPGTRLLVL.

By sample fraction, this clonotype is medium-sized (0.01 to 0.1%). CDR3 loop: CASSPTQAGANVLTF. Here the CDR3 DNA reads TGTGCCAGCAGCCCGACTCAGGCTGGGGCCAACGTCCTGACTTTC. The chain carries TRBV5-5 and TRBJ2-6; D is ambiguous. The CDR3 is 15 amino acids. The V gene's germline CDR1 is SGHKS and CDR2 YYEKEE (reference sequence). Trimming removed 4 bases at V and 2 bases at J, with 10 bases between.

This clonotype is classed as medium-sized. This chain joins TRBV7-2 and TRBJ1-1, with D possibly TRBD1 on 5 matching bases. This CDR3 region has 14 residues. Trimming cost V 5 bases and J 6 bases, with 16 bases left between them. Germline CDR1 SGHTA, CDR2 FQGNSA. This chain's CDR3 is CASSLGGFSPEAFF. In DNA, the CDR3 is TGTGCCAGCAGCCTCGGGGGATTTAGCCCTGAAGCTTTCTTT.

This chain connects TRBV20-1 to TRBJ2-3; D gene unclear. The germline V gene encodes CDR1 DFQATT and CDR2 SNEGSKA (reference sequence). The V gene lost 0 bases and the J gene lost 5 bases, with 12 bases spanning the gap. The CDR3 loop spans 14 amino acids. Written as DNA, the CDR3 is TGCAGTGCTAGAGATCTCCAGGCCCTAGATACGCAGTATTTT. Amino acids: CSARDLQALDTQYF.

The V gene is TRBV7-2, the J gene TRBJ2-1, with 15 bases lining up with TRBD2. The trim removed 5 bases at V and 3 bases at J, leaving 5 bases unmatched. Germline lookup yields CDR1 SGHTA and CDR2 FQGNSA. CDR3 length: 17 amino acids. The CDR3 DNA is TGTGCCAGCAGCGCGGGACTAGCGGGAGGCCTCTACAATGAGCAGTTCTTC. It is translated as CASSAGLAGGLYNEQFF.

The rearrangement joins TRBV24-1 to TRBJ2-5; no reliable D call. This CDR3 is built from 12 residues. Trimming took off 5 bases at V and 5 bases at J, with 8 bases between the two ends. The germline gives CDR1 KGHDR, CDR2 SFDVKD. As DNA, the CDR3 is TGTGCCACCAGTGTTAGTGAGGAGACCCAGTACTTC. Encoded protein: CATSVSEETQYF.

This clonotype has a handful of counts. This chain joins TRBV6-5 and TRBJ1-2, with 7 bases that match TRBD1. The V gene end was trimmed by 2 bases and the J gene end by 6 bases; junction bases not matched to a gene: 9. Germline lookup yields CDR1 MNHEY and CDR2 SVGAGI. CDR3 length: 15 residues. This CDR3 reads CASSYINRGENGYTF. As DNA, the CDR3 is TGTGCCAGCAGTTACATCAACAGGGGAGAGAATGGCTACACCTTC.

This clonotype was found a few times. The CDR3 is CASSLQGIPEQYF. DNA of the CDR3: TGTGCCAGCTCACTGCAGGGGATTCCCGAGCAGTACTTC. The J gene is TRBJ2-7, the V gene TRBV18, with a tentative D call TRBD1 (6 bases). In germline, CDR1 is KGHSH, CDR2 LQKENI. This CDR3 spans 13 amino acids. V was shortened by 4 bases and J by 6 bases, with 13 bases between the two germline ends.

This clonotype was observed a few times. The genes are TRBV4-2 and TRBJ2-1, with a weak D call TRBD1 (6 bases). The V end was cut by 0 bases, the J end by 9 bases, with 18 bases between. This CDR3 spans 16 amino acids. The germline gives CDR1 LGHNA, CDR2 YNFKEQ. This chain's CDR3 is CASSQDLAGASTEQFF. CDR3 DNA sequence: TGTGCCAGCAGCCAAGATCTTGCAGGGGCCAGTACTGAGCAGTTCTTC.

The table lists this clonotype with a few counts. The chain uses TRBV28 and TRBJ2-5, with D perhaps TRBD1 (6 bases). This CDR3 comprises 15 residues. V was clipped by 3 bases and J by 3 bases, with 14 bases between them. CDR1 and CDR2 (germline): MDHEN, SYDVKM. The CDR3 sequence is CASSFPRTAKETQYF. In DNA, the CDR3 is TGTGCCAGCAGTTTTCCCCGGACAGCCAAAGAGACCCAGTACTTC. Using reference TRBV28 and TRBJ2-5 for the parts outside the CDR3, the full variable domain is DVKVTQSSRYLVKRTGEKVFLECVQDMDHENMFWYRQDPGLGLRLIYFSYDVKMKEKGDIPEGYSVSREKKERFSLILESASTNQTSMYLCASSFPRTAKETQYFGPGTRLLVL.

This rearrangement joins TRBV27 to TRBJ2-5; D not certain. The CDR3 is made up of 11 amino acids. Germline-derived CDR1 and CDR2 are MNHEY and SMNVEV (reference sequence). V lost 8 bases to trimming and J lost 9 bases, with 13 bases between them. The CDR3 region is CASGYSQAQYF. CDR3 coding DNA: TGTGCCAGCGGCTACTCCCAGGCCCAGTACTTC.

The CDR3 spells CACHVGGVESSPLHF. The CDR3 DNA is TGTGCCTGCCATGTCGGGGGAGTAGAAAGTTCACCCCTCCACTTT. The genes are TRBV30 and TRBJ1-6, with D possibly TRBD1 on 5 matching bases. CDR1 and CDR2 from the germline V gene are GTSNPN and SVGIG (reference sequence). The V gene lost 6 bases and the J gene lost 9 bases, with 21 bases spanning the gap. This CDR3 is built from 15 residues. Filled out from reference TRBV30 and TRBJ1-6, the complete variable domain reads SQTIHQWPATLVQPVGSPLSLECTVEGTSNPNLYWYRQAAGRGLQLLFYSVGIGQISSEVPQNLSASRPQDRQFILSSKKLLLSDSGFYLCACHVGGVESSPLHFGNGTRLTVT.

Judged by abundance, this clonotype is medium-sized. The chain has TRBV6-5 and TRBJ2-5; a possible D gene is TRBD2 (5 bases). Trimming shortened V by 2 bases and J by 6 bases, and 10 bases separated the two germline ends. The germline gives CDR1 MNHEY, CDR2 SVGAGI. The CDR3 extends over 13 amino acids. The CDR3 nucleotides are TGTGCCAGCAGTTACGCTAGCTGGCAGACCCAGTACTTC. It encodes CASSYASWQTQYF.

This sequence joins TRBV2 and TRBJ1-1, with a weak D call TRBD1 (5 bases). The germline V and J ends were trimmed by 4 bases and 5 bases, with 11 bases remaining between them. The CDR3 consists of 13 residues. Germline CDR1 is SNHLY and CDR2 is FYNNEI. CDR3 nucleotide sequence: TGTGCCAGCAGTGCTGACGGGGGGACTGAAGCTTTCTTT. The encoded protein is CASSADGGTEAFF.

The chain is built from TRBV20-1 and TRBJ2-2, with 9 positions matching TRBD2. CDR3 size: 17 residues. The V and J ends lost 6 bases and 5 bases, in that order; junction bases with no gene match: 16. The germline V gene has CDR1 DFQATT and CDR2 SNEGSKA (reference sequence). DNA for the CDR3: TGCAGTGCGCCCACCGCTGCGGGAGGGCCCTATACCGGGGAGCTGTTTTTT. This encodes CSAPTAAGGPYTGELFF.

The J gene is TRBJ1-4, the V gene TRBV5-1; no clear D gene. The CDR3 runs 15 residues. The germline V and J ends were trimmed by 0 bases and 4 bases, with 10 bases remaining between them. CDR1 is SGHRS and CDR2 is YFSETQ in the germline V gene. DNA for the CDR3: TGCGCCAGCAGCTTGGCCGGGGTGATTAATGAAAAACTGTTTTTT. As protein: CASSLAGVINEKLFF.

The chain couples TRBV5-1 to TRBJ2-7, with a weak D call TRBD2 (5 bases). Per germline, CDR1 SGHRS and CDR2 YFSETQ. The CDR3 spans 14 residues. The germline V and J ends were trimmed by 4 bases and 6 bases, with 17 bases remaining between them. CDR3 sequence: CASSPGGEGFEQYF. The DNA of the CDR3 is TGCGCCAGCAGCCCGGGTGGAGAGGGATTCGAGCAGTACTTC.

This clonotype was seen a single time. This chain uses TRBV5-1 with TRBJ2-1; 15 bases are a match to TRBD2. This CDR3 is built from 18 residues. Germline V lookup: CDR1 SGHRS, CDR2 YFSETQ. Trimming removed 3 bases from V and 0 bases from J; junction bases left unmatched: 4. The CDR3 loop is CASSWGLAGGGSYNEQFF. For the CDR3, the DNA is TGCGCCAGCAGCTGGGGACTAGCGGGAGGCGGCTCCTACAATGAGCAGTTCTTC.

This clonotype was counted many times. The rearrangement joins TRBV7-7 to TRBJ2-3; TRBD2 matches 10 bases. Germline CDR1 reads SSHAT; CDR2 reads FNYEAQ (reference sequence). The V segment lost 1 base and the J segment 4 bases; nucleotides outside the gene matches: 5. This CDR3 comprises 16 residues. The CDR3 region is CASSLGLAGAPDTQYF. DNA of the CDR3: TGTGCCAGCAGCTTAGGGCTAGCGGGAGCCCCAGATACGCAGTATTTT.

The chain combines TRBV5-8 with TRBJ2-6, with D perhaps given as TRBD1 or TRBD2 (5 bases each). The CDR3 contains 18 residues. V lost 3 bases and J lost 0, with 16 bases in between. The V gene's germline CDR1 is SGHTS and CDR2 YDEGEE. The CDR3 here is CASSSGTYGSSGANVLTF. The CDR3, as DNA: TGTGCCAGCAGCTCGGGGACGTACGGAAGCTCTGGGGCCAACGTCCTGACTTTC.

The chain joins TRBV7-8 to TRBJ2-4, with 8 bases identical to TRBD2. With V trimmed by 6 bases and J by 3 bases, 13 bases remained unmatched. Germline CDR1 and CDR2: SGHVS and FQNEAQ. CDR3 length equals 17 residues. CDR3 sequence: CASSLGPGLGGKNIQYF. Written as DNA, the CDR3 is TGTGCCAGCAGTCTAGGGCCGGGACTAGGGGGCAAAAACATTCAGTACTTC.

The V call is TRBV6-1, the J call TRBJ2-5; TRBD1 might be the D (6 bases). The CDR3 totals 13 residues. The germline V gene has CDR1 MNHNS and CDR2 SASEGT. The V gene lost 2 bases and the J gene lost 3 bases, with 7 bases spanning the gap. CDR3 bases: TGTGCCAGCAGTGAACAGGGGAAAGAGACCCAGTACTTC. Translating gives CASSEQGKETQYF.